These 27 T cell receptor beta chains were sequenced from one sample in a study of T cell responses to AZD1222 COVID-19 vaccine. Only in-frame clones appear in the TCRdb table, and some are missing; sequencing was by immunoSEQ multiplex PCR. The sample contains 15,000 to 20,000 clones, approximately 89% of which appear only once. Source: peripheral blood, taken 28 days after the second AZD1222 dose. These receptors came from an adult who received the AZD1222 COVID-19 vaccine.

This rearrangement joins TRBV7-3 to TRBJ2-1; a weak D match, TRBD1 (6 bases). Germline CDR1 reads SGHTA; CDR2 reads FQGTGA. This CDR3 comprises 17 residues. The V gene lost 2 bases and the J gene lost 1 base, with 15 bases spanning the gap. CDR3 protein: CASSLSSGQNSYNEQFF. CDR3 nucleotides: TGTGCCAGCAGCTTATCGTCCGGACAGAATTCCTACAATGAGCAGTTCTTC.

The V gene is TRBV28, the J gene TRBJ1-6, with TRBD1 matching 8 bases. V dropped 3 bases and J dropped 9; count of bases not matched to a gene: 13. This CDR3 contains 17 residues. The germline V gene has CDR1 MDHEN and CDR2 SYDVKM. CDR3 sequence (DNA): TGTGCCAGCAGTTTTATTGGCAGGGGGCGTGTTGGTTCACCCCTCCACTTT. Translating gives CASSFIGRGRVGSPLHF.

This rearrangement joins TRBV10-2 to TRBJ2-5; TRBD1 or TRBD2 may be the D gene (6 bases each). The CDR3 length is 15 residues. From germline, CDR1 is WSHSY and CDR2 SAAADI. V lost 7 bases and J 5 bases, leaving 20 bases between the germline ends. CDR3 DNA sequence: TGCGCCAGCAAAAGCGGAGGGGGGTCTGGTGAGACCCAGTACTTC. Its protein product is CASKSGGGSGETQYF.

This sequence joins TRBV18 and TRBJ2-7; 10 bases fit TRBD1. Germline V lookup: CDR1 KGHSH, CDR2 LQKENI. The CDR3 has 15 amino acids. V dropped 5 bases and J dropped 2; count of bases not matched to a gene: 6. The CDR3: CASSGGTGVPYEQYF. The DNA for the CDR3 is TGTGCCAGCTCAGGAGGGACAGGGGTCCCCTACGAGCAGTACTTC.

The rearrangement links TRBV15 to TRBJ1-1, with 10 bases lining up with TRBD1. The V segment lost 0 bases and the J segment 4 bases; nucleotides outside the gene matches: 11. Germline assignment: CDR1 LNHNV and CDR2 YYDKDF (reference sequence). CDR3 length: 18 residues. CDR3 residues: CATSRDYGTGVGGTEAFF. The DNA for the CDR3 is TGTGCCACCAGCAGAGATTACGGGACAGGGGTTGGTGGCACTGAAGCTTTCTTT.

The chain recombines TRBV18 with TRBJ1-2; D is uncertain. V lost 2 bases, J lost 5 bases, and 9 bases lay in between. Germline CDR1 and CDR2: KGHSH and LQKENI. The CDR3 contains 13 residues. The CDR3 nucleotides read TGTGCCAGCTCACCAAGCGCAGAATATGGCTACACCTTC. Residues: CASSPSAEYGYTF.

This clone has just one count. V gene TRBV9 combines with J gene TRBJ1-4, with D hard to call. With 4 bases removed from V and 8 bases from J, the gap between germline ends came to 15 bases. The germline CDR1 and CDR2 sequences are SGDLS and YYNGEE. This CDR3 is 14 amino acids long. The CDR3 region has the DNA TGTGCCAGCAGCCCTACGACCTTTGGGGAAAAACTGTTTTTT. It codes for CASSPTTFGEKLFF.

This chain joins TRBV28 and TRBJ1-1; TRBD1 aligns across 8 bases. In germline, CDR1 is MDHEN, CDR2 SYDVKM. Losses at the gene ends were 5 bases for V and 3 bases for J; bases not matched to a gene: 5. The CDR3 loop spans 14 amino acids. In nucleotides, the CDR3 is TGTGCCAGCAGTCCAGGACAGGGTTACACTGAAGCTTTCTTT. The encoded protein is CASSPGQGYTEAFF.

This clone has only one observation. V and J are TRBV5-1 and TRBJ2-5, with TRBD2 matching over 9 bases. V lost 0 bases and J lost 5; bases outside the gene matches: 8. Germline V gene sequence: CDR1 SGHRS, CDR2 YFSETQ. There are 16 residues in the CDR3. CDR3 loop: CASSLVASGEGETQYF. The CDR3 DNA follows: TGCGCCAGCAGCTTGGTAGCTAGCGGGGAGGGGGAGACCCAGTACTTC.

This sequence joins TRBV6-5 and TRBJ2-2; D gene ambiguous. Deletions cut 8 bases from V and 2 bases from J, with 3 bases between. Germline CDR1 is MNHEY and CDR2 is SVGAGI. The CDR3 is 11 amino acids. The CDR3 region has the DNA TGTGCCAGCGGAAACACCGGGGAGCTGTTTTTT. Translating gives CASGNTGELFF.

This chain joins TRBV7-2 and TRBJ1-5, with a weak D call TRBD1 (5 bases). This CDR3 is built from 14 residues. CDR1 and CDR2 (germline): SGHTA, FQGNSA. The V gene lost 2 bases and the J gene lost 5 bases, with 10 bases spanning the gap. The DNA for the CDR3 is TGTGCCAGCAGCTTATTCAGGGTAGATCAGCCCCAGCATTTT. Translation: CASSLFRVDQPQHF.

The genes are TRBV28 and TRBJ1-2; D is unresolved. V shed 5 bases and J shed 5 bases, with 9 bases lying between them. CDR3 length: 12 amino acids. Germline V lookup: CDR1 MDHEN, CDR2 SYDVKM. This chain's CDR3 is CASSPSLYGYTF. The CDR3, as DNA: TGTGCCAGCAGTCCCTCTTTATATGGCTACACCTTC.

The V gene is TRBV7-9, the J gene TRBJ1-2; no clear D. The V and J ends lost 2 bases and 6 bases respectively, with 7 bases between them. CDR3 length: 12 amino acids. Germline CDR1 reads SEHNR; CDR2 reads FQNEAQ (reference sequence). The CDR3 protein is CASSLNGNGYTF. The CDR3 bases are TGTGCCAGCAGCTTAAATGGGAATGGCTACACCTTC.

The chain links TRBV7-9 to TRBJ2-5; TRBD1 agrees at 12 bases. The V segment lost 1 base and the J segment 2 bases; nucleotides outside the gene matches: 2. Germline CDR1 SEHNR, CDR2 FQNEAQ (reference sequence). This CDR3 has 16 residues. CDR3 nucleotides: TGTGCCAGCAGCTTAGGGGACAGGGGGCGTCAAGAGACCCAGTACTTC. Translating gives CASSLGDRGRQETQYF. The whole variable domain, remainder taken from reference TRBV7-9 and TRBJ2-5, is DTGVSQNPRHKITKRGQNVTFRCDPISEHNRLYWYRQTLGQGPEFLTYFQNEAQLEKSRLLSDRFSAERPKGSFSTLEIQRTEQGDSAMYLCASSLGDRGRQETQYFGPGTRLLVL.

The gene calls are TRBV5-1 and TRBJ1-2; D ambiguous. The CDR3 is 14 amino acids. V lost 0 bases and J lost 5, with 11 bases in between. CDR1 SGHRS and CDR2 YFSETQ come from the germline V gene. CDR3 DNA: TGCGCCAGCAGCTTGGGTTCGCAGCTTTATGGCTACACCTTC. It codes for CASSLGSQLYGYTF. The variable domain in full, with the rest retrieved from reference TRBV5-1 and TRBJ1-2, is KAGVTQTPRYLIKTRGQQVTLSCSPISGHRSVSWYQQTPGQGLQFLFEYFSETQRNKGNFPGRFSGRQFSNSRSEMNVSTLELGDSALYLCASSLGSQLYGYTFGSGTRLTVV.

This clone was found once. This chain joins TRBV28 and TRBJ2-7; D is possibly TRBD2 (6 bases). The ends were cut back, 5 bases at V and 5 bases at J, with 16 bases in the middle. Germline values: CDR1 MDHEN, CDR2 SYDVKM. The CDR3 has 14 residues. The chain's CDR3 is CASSPGGARDEQYF. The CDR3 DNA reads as TGTGCCAGCAGTCCCGGGGGTGCTCGGGACGAGCAGTACTTC.

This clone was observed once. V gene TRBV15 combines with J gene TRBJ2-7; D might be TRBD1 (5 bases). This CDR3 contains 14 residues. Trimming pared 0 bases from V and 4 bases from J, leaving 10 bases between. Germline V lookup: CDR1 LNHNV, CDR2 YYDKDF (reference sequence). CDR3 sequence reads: CATSRDLGHYEQYV. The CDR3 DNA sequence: TGTGCCACCAGCAGAGATCTGGGGCATTACGAGCAGTACGTC.

As DNA, the CDR3 is TGTGCCAGGAAAGAAGGGAATTCACCCCTCCACTTT. Amino acids: CARKEGNSPLHF. The chain has TRBV28 and TRBJ1-6, with D uncertain. The CDR3 loop spans 12 amino acids. Germline loops: CDR1 MDHEN, CDR2 SYDVKM. V lost 9 bases and J lost 7, with 10 bases in between.

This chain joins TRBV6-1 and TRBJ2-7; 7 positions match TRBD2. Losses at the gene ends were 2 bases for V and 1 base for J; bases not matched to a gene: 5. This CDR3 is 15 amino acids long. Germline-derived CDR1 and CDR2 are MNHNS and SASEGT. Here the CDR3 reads CASSELGGSSYEQYF. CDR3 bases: TGTGCCAGCAGTGAACTGGGCGGGAGTTCCTACGAGCAGTACTTC.

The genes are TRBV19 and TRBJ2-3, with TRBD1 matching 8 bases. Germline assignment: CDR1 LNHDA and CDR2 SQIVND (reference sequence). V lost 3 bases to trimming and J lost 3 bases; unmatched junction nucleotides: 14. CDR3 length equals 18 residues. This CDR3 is CASSMIGRGQRRTDTQYF. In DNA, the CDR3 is TGTGCCAGTAGTATGATTGGCAGGGGGCAGAGGAGGACAGATACGCAGTATTTT.

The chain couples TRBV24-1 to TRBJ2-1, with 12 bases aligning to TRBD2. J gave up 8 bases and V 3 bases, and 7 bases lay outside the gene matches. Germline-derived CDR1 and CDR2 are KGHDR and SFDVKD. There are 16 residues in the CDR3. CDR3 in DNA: TGTGCCACCAGTGATCCGACTAGCGGGGGCGGGCATGAGCAGTTCTTC. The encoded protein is CATSDPTSGGGHEQFF.

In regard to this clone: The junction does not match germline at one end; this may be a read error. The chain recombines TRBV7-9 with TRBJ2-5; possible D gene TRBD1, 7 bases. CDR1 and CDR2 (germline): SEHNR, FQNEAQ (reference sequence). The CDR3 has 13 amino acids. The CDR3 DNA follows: TGTGCCAGCAGCGTAGCAGGGGGGGAGACCCAGTACTTC. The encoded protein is CASSVAGGETQYF.

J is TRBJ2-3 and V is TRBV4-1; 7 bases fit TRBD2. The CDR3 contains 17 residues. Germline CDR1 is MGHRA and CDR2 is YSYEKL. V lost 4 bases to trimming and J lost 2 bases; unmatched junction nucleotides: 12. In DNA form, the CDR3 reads TGCGCCAGCAGCCTCCTACAGGCGGGGGTTAACACAGATACGCAGTATTTT. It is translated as CASSLLQAGVNTDTQYF.

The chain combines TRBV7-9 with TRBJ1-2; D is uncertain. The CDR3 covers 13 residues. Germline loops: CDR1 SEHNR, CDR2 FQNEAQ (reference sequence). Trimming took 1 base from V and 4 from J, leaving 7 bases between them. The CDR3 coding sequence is TGTGCCAGCAGCTTAGAGGCGCTCTATGGCTACACCTTC. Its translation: CASSLEALYGYTF.

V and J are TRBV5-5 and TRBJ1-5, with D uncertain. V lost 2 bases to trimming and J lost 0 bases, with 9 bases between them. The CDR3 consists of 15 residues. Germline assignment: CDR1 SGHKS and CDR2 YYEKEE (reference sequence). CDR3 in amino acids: CASSFSLSSNQPQHF. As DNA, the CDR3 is TGTGCCAGCAGCTTTAGTTTAAGTAGCAATCAGCCCCAGCATTTT.

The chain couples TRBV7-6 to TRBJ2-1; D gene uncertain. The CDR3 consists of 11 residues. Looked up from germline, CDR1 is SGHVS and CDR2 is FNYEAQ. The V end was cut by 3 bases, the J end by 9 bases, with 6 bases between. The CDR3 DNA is TGTGCCAGCAGCTTTGGGGTTGAGCAGTTCTTC. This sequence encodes CASSFGVEQFF. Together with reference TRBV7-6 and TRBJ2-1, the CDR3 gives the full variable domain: GAGVSQSPRYKVTKRGQDVALRCDPISGHVSLYWYRQALGQGPEFLTYFNYEAQQDKSGLPNDRFSAERPEGSISTLTIQRTEQRDSAMYRCASSFGVEQFFGPGTRLTVL.

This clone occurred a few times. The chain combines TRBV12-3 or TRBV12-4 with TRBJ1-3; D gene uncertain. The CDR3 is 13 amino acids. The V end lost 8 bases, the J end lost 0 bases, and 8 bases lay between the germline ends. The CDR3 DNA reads TGTGCCAGCGGAGGTATCTCTGGAAACACCATATATTTT. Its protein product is CASGGISGNTIYF.